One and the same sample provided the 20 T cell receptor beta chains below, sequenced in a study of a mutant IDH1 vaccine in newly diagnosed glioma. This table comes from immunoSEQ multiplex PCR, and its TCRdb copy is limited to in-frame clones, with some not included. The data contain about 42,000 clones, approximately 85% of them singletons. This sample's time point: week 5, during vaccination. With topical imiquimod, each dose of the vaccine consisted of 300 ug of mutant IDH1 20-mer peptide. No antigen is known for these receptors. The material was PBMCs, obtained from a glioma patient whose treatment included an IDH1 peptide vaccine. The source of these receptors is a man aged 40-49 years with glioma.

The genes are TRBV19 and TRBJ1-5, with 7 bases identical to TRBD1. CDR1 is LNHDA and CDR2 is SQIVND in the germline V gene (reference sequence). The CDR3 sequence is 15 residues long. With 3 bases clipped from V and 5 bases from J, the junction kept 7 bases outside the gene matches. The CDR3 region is CASSIWRGGDQPQHF. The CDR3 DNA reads TGTGCCAGTAGTATTTGGAGAGGGGGCGATCAGCCCCAGCATTTT.

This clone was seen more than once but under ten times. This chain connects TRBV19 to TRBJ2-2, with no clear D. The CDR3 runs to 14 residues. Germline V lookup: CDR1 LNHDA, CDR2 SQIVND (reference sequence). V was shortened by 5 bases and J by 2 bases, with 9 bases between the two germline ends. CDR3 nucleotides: TGTGCCAGTAGTCGAATCCCTAACACCGGGGAGCTGTTTTTT. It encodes CASSRIPNTGELFF.

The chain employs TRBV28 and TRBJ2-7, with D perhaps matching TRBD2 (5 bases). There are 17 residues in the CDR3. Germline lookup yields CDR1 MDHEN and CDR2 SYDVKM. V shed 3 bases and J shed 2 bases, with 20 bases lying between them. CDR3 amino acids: CASSLPRVARVPYEQYF. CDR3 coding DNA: TGTGCCAGCAGTTTGCCTAGGGTAGCGCGCGTCCCCTACGAGCAGTACTTC.

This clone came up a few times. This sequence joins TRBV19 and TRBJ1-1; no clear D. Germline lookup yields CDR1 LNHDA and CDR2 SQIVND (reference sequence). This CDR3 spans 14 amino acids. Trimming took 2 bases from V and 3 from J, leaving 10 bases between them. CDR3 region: CASSIMVRDTEAFF. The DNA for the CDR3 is TGTGCCAGTAGTATAATGGTGAGGGACACTGAAGCTTTCTTT.

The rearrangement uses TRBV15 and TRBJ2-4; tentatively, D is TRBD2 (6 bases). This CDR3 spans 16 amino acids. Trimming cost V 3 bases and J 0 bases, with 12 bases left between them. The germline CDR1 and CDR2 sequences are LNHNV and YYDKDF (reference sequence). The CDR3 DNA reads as TGTGCCACCAGCAGCCAGCGGGTTCTAGCCAAAAACATTCAGTACTTC. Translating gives CATSSQRVLAKNIQYF.

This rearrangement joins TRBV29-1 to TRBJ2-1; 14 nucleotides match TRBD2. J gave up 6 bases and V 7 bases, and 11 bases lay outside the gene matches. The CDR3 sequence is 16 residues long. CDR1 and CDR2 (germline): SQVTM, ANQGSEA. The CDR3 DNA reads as TGCAGCGCCCAAGGGACTAGCGGGAGCATAGGCAATGAGCAGTTCTTC. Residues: CSAQGTSGSIGNEQFF.

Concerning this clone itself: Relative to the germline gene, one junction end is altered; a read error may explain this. The CDR3 nucleotides are TGTGCCAGCAGCCCGCCGGGACTTCGAACCGTTATCTTC. This sequence encodes CASSPPGLRTVIF. This chain joins TRBV11-2 and TRBJ2-1, with D tentatively TRBD2 (6 bases). Per the germline V gene, CDR1 is SGHAT and CDR2 is FQNNGV. This CDR3 spans 13 amino acids. The full variable domain, with the rest looked up from reference TRBV11-2 and TRBJ2-1, is EAGVAQSPRYKIIEKRQSVAFWCNPISGHATLYWYQQILGQGPKLLIQFQNNGVVDDSQLPKDRFSAERLKGVDSTLKIQPAKLEDSAVYLCASSPPGLRTVIFGPGTRLTVL.

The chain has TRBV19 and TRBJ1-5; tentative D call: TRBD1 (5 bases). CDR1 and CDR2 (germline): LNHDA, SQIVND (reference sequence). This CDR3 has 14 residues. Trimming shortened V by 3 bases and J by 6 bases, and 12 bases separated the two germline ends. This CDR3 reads CASSIGGRTQPQHF. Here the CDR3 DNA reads TGTGCCAGTAGTATTGGGGGACGGACTCAGCCCCAGCATTTT.

CDR3 coding DNA: TGTGCCAGCAGCAGGGACTCAACGCAGTATTTT. Amino acid sequence: CASSRDSTQYF. The chain employs TRBV5-4 and TRBJ2-3, with D maybe TRBD2 (6 bases). The CDR3 runs 11 residues. The germline CDR1 and CDR2 sequences are SGHNT and YYREEE (reference sequence). Trimming took off 4 bases at V and 9 bases at J, with 9 bases between the two ends.

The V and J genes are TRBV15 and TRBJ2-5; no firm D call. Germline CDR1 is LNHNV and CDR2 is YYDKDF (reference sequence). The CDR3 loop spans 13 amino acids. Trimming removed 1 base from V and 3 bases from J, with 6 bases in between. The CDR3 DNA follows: TGTGCCACCAGCAGAGGACCCGAAGAGACCCAGTACTTC. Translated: CATSRGPEETQYF.

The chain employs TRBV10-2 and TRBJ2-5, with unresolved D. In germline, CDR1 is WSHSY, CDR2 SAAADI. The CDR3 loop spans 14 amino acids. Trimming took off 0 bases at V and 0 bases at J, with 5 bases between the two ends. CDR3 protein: CASSESGYQETQYF. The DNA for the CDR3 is TGCGCCAGCAGTGAGTCGGGGTACCAAGAGACCCAGTACTTC.

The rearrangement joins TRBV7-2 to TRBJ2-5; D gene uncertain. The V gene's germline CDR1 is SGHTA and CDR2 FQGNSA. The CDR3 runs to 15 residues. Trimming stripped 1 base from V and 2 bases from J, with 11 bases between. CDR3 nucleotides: TGTGCCAGCAGCTTAGTGGTCGACCCACAAGAGACCCAGTACTTC. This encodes CASSLVVDPQETQYF.

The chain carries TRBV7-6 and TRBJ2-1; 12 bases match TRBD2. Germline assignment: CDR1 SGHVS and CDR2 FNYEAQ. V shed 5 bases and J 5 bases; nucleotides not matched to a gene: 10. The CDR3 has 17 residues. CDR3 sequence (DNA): TGTGCCAGCAGCCCTCGGACTAGCGGGGTACCCCACAATGAGCAGTTCTTC. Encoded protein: CASSPRTSGVPHNEQFF.

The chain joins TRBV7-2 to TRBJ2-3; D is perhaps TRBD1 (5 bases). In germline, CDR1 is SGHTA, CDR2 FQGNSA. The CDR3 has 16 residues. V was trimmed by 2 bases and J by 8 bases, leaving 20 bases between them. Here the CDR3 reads CASSLSTLGGASTQYF. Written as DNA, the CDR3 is TGTGCCAGCAGCTTAAGTACTCTGGGTGGGGCATCTACGCAGTATTTT.

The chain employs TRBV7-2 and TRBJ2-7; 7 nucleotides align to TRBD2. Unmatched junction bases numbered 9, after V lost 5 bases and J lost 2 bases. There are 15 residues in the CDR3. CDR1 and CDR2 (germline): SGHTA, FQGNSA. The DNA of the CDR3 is TGTGCCAGCAGCGATAGCGGGTTAAGTGCCTACGAGCAGTACTTC. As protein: CASSDSGLSAYEQYF. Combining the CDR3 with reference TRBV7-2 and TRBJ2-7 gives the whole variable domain GAGVSQSPSNKVTEKGKDVELRCDPISGHTALYWYRQSLGQGLEFLIYFQGNSAPDKSGLPSDRFSAERTGGSVSTLTIQRTQQEDSAVYLCASSDSGLSAYEQYFGPGTRLTVT.

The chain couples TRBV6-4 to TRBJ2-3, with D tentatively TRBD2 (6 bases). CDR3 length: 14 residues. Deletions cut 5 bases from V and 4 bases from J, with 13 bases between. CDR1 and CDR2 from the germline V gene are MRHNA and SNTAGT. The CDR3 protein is CASSPGSPADTQYF. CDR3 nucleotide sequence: TGTGCCAGCAGTCCCGGGAGTCCCGCAGATACGCAGTATTTT.

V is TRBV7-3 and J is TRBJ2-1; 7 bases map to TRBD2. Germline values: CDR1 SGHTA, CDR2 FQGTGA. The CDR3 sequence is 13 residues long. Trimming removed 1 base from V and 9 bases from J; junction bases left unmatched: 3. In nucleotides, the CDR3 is TGTGCCAGCAGCTTAATGGGGGGGAGTGAGCAGTTCTTC. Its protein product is CASSLMGGSEQFF.

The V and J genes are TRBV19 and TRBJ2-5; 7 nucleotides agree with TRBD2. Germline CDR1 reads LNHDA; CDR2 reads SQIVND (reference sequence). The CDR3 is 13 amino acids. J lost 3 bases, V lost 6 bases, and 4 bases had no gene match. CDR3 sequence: CASSWTRKETQYF. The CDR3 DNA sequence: TGTGCCAGTAGCTGGACTAGAAAAGAGACCCAGTACTTC. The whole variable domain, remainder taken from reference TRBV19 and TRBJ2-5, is DGGITQSPKYLFRKEGQNVTLSCEQNLNHDAMYWYRQDPGQGLRLIYYSQIVNDFQKGDIAEGYSVSREKKESFPLTVTSAQKNPTAFYLCASSWTRKETQYFGPGTRLLVL.

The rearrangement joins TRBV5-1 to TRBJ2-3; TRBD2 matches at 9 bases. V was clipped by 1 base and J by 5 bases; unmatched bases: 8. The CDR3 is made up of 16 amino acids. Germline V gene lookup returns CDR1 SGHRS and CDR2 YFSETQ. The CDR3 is CASSLLTSGVKDTQYF. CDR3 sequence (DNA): TGCGCCAGCAGCTTGTTGACTAGCGGAGTGAAAGATACGCAGTATTTT.

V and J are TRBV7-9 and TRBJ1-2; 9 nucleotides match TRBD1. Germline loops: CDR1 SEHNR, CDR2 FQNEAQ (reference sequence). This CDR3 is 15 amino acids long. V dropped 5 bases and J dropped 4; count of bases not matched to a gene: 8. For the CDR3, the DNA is TGTGCCAGCAGCCTGACCGGGACAGGGAGCTATGGCTACACCTTC. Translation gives CASSLTGTGSYGYTF.